The rows below give T cell receptor beta chains drawn from one sample of a study of cytomegalovirus exposure and HLA in healthy donors. Using immunoSEQ multiplex PCR, the repertoire was profiled, and TCRdb retains in-frame clones only, with some absent. This sample has some 200,000 clones, with more than 75% found just once. The sequenced sample consisted of PBMCs. The receptors were gathered from a woman aged 45-59 years in good health and CMV-seropositive. Each CDR3 is given with its conserved first and last residue. The D gene is left open where the match is weak. Clone size is stated in some rows and not others, as once, few, many or a class when expanded.

v_call	clone_size	d_call	j_call	cdr3_nt	cdr3_aa
TRBV5-1	.	.	TRBJ2-6	TGCGCCAGCAGCTTGGCGGGGGCTGGGGCCAACGTCCTGACTTTC	CASSLAGAGANVLTF
TRBV4-3	few	TRBD1	TRBJ1-1	TGCGCCAGCAGCCAAGACTACAGGGGGAACACTGAAGCTTTCTTT	CASSQDYRGNTEAFF
TRBV19	.	.	TRBJ1-6	TGTGCCAGCGCGACAGTCGAGAATTCACCCCTCCACTTT	CASATVENSPLHF
TRBV6-5	.	.	TRBJ1-6	TGTGCCAGCAGTTACTCGAGGGAGGGGAATTCACCCCTCCACTTT	CASSYSREGNSPLHF
TRBV4-1	.	TRBD1	TRBJ2-7	TGCGCCAGCAGCCAAGGCCCGGGACAGGCCTACGAGCAGTACTTT	CASSQGPGQAYEQYF
TRBV7-2	.	TRBD1	TRBJ1-2	TGTGCCAGCAGCTCGTGGACAGGATATTATGGCTACACCTTC	CASSSWTGYYGYTF
TRBV10-3	.	TRBD1	TRBJ2-7	TGTGCCATCAGGGGGGGGACAGGGGTCGCTGAGCAGTACTTC	CAIRGGTGVAEQYF
TRBV10-1	.	TRBD2	TRBJ2-1	TGCGCCAGCAGTGAGATACTTGGGACTAGCGGTCAGAGGGATGAGCAGTTCTTC	CASSEILGTSGQRDEQFF
TRBV27	.	TRBD1	TRBJ2-2	TGTGCCAGCAGTTCGGACAGGGGACGCCTGAACACCGGGGAGCTGTTTTTT	CASSSDRGRLNTGELFF
TRBV11-2	.	.	TRBJ2-7	TGTGCCAGCAGCTTGAGATACGAGCAGTACTTC	CASSLRYEQYF
TRBV7-8	.	TRBD1	TRBJ2-7	TGTGCCAGCAGCACCGAACAGGGGATCTACTACGAGCAGTACTTC	CASSTEQGIYYEQYF
TRBV28	.	TRBD1	TRBJ2-5	TGTGCCAGCAGTTTATTTGACAGGGATGTGGAGACCCAGTACTTC	CASSLFDRDVETQYF
TRBV7-9	.	TRBD2	TRBJ2-5	TGTGCCAGCACCCCGGCGACTAGCGGGGGGCGCTGGGAGACCCAGTACTTC	CASTPATSGGRWETQYF
TRBV7-8	.	.	TRBJ1-1	TGTGCCAGCAGCTTAGGGGCAGGGGTTGGAACTGAAGCTTTCTTT	CASSLGAGVGTEAFF
TRBV5-4	.	.	TRBJ2-4	TGTGCCAGCAGCTTCCTGGGTAACAGTCAGTACTTC	CASSFLGNSQYF
TRBV30	.	TRBD1	TRBJ1-3	TGTGCCTGTCAGGGGGCGGCTGGAAACACCATATATTTT	CACQGAAGNTIYF
TRBV28	.	TRBD1	TRBJ1-4	TGTGCCAGCAGACAGGGGGCACTTTGGAAACTGTTTTTT	CASRQGALWKLFF
TRBV11-2	.	TRBD1	TRBJ2-1	TGTGCCAGCAGCGTCCGACAGGGGGTCTCCTACAATGAGCAGTTCTTC	CASSVRQGVSYNEQFF
TRBV4-3	.	.	TRBJ1-1	TGCGCCAGCAGCCAAGACTCAGGGCCCTCTTTTCGATCTGAAGCTTTCTTT	CASSQDSGPSFRSEAFF
TRBV28	.	.	TRBJ1-3	TGTGCCAGCATACCCGACAGGCCCACCTCTGGAAACACCATATATTTT	CASIPDRPTSGNTIYF
TRBV6-5	few	.	TRBJ2-3	TGTGCCAGCAGCCGACATAAAGCTAGCACAGATACGCAGTATTTT	CASSRHKASTDTQYF
TRBV28	.	TRBD2	TRBJ2-5	TGTGCCAGCAAGCTAGCGGGGGGAACGTACCAAGAGACCCAGTACTTC	CASKLAGGTYQETQYF
TRBV10-3	.	.	TRBJ1-2	TGTGCCATCACTGCGGACAGATATGGCTACACCTTC	CAITADRYGYTF